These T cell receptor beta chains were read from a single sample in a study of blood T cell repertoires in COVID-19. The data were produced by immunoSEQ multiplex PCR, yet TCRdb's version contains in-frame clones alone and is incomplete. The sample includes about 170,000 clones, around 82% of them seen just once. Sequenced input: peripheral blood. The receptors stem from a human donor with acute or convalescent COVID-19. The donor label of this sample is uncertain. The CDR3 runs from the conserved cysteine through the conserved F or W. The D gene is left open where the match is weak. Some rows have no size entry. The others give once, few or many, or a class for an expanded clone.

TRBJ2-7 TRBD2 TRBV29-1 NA TGCAGCGTGGGAACTAGCGGGACCTACGAGCAGTACTTC CSVGTSGTYEQYF
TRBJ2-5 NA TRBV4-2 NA TGTGCCAGCAGCCCCCGGGTTAGGCGCTATGATCAGTACCAAGAGACCCAGTACTTC CASSPRVRRYDQYQETQYF
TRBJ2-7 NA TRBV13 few TGTGCCAGCAGCTTCCGCCGACTTTCCTACGAGCAGTACTTC CASSFRRLSYEQYF
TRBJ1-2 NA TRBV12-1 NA TGTGCCAGCAGCTCACTCTGGCAGGCCCCCGGTGGCTACACCTTC CASSSLWQAPGGYTF
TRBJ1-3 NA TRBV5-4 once TGTGCCAGCAGCTTTCCCGGCTCTGGAAACACCATATATTTT CASSFPGSGNTIYF
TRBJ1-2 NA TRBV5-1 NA TGCGCCAGCAGCCTAGATTGGGATGGCTACACCTTC CASSLDWDGYTF
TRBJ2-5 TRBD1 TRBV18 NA TGTGCCAGCTCACCGGGACAGATGTACCAAGAGACCCAGTACTTC CASSPGQMYQETQYF
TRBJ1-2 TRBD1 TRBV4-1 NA TGCGCCAGCAGCCAAGGGTCCAAGGGACAGGGGGCCCTCTATGGCTACACCTTC CASSQGSKGQGALYGYTF
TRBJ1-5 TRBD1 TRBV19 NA TGTGCCAGTACCGCGATGACAACAGGGACAGGGACCCAGCCCCAGCATTTT CASTAMTTGTGTQPQHF
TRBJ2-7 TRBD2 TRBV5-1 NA TGCGCCAGCAGCTGGGGACTAGGTCCGGGCGAGCAGTACTTC CASSWGLGPGEQYF
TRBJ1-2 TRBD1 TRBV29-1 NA TGCAGCGTTGCGATAGGGACAGGGGCAAGATATGGCTACACCTTC CSVAIGTGARYGYTF
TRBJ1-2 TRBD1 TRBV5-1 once TGCGCCAGCAGCTTGGACAGGGGCCTGGGGGGCTACACCTTC CASSLDRGLGGYTF
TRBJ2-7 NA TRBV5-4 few TGTGCCAGCAGCCCCGGGACATCCACCTACGAGCAGTACTTC CASSPGTSTYEQYF
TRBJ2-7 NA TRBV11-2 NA TGTGCCAGCAGCTTAAACTTTTACGAGCAGTACTTC CASSLNFYEQYF
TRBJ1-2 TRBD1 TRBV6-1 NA TGTGCCAGCAGTGAGGCTAGAAGGACAGGGCGAGGCTACACCTTC CASSEARRTGRGYTF
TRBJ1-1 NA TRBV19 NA TGTGCCAGTAGCCCACGACGGGATGCATGGAACACTGAAGCTTTCTTT CASSPRRDAWNTEAFF
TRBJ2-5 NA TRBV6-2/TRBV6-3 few TGTGCCAGCAGCCTCGACAATAGAGAGACCCAGTACTTC CASSLDNRETQYF
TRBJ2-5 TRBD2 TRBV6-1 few TGTGCCAGCAGTGGCCAACTAGCGGGCCCCGAGAAGACCCAGTACTTC CASSGQLAGPEKTQYF
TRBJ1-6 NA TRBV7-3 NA TGTGCCAGCAGCTTAACGGGGTTTCAGGGAGGTTCACCCCTCCACTTT CASSLTGFQGGSPLHF
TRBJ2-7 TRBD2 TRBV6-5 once TGTGCCAGCAGTTACTCGGGGACTAGCGGGAGGCTTGAGCAGTACTTC CASSYSGTSGRLEQYF
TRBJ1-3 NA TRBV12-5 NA TGTGCTAGTGGTTTGGCCCCTTTGACTGATCTTTCTGGAAACACCATATATTTT CASGLAPLTDLSGNTIYF
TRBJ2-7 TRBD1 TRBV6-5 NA TGTGCCAGCAGACGGACAGGGGCCGGTTACGAGCAGTACTTC CASRRTGAGYEQYF
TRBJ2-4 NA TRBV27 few TGTGCCAGCAGCCCGGAGGGGGGGAAAGCCAAAAACATTCAGTACTTC CASSPEGGKAKNIQYF
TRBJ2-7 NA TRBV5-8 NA TGTGCCAGCAGCTACCAACAGGGCGCTCGGTACGAGCAGTACTTC CASSYQQGARYEQYF
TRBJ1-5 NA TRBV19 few TGTGCCAGTAGTATCCTCGCAGGGCAGCAGCCCCAGCATTTT CASSILAGQQPQHF
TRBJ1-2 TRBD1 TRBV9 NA TGTGCCAGCAGCGTAGTGAGGGGGCTAAACTATGGCTACACCTTC CASSVVRGLNYGYTF
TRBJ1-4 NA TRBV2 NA TGTGCCAGCAGGGGGGGGCCAGGGGAAAAACTGTTTTTT CASRGGPGEKLFF
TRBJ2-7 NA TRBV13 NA TGTGCCAGCAGCCGGGGTGGCCGTCAATTTCCCTACGAGCAGTACTTC CASSRGGRQFPYEQYF